This TCR beta chain was observed in a study of blood T cells in healthy people across ages. Sample-barcoded 5' priming and a J-beta primer mix drove a second PCR of roughly 6 to 12 cycles. Every single cDNA molecule received a tag from a template-switch adaptor with 12 random nucleotides. TCRdb ran MiXCR on the 5' RACE reads and lists one entry per CDR3 protein. This sample carries more than 1,000,000 distinct CDR3 sequences, roughly a quarter of them seen once, and the ten largest clones take 0.65% to 0.75%. The CDR3 contains 15 residues. CDR1 is SNHLY, CDR2 FYNNEI, per germline. The same sample was also used in a study of T cells of mothers and their children.

The sequence was collected from a girl aged 2-10 years in good health. The chain carries TRBV2 and TRBJ2-5; 7 nucleotides match TRBD1. The J call may be faulty, since TRBJ2-7 better matches the DNA end. The material sequenced was blood. The DNA of the CDR3 is TGTGCCAGCAGTGACCTGGGACAGAATAACTACGAGCAGTACTTC. Protein sequence: CASSDLGQNNYEQYF.